Presented here are 11 T cell receptor beta chains from one specimen sequenced in a study of patients and donors after allogeneic stem cell transplantation (dated by TCRdb to 2020 to 2021). The library was produced with RT-PCR. Sequencer: NextSeq 550. In TCRdb, the public reads were trimmed at Q25 with fastp and aligned with MiXCR, with productive beta chains retained. Records with the same CDR3 protein are collapsed into one entry carrying the most frequent genes and DNA. Counted in this sample were 150,000 to 200,000 distinct CDR3 sequences; nearly 25% of them appeared once. Clones ranked in the top ten supply 26% of the sample. The sample taken for sequencing was blood, either unsorted or a sorted T cell fraction (not recorded which). Receptor source: a human donor who was either an allogeneic HSCT recipient or a stem cell or donor lymphocyte infusion donor (not recorded which). It is not recorded whose cells these are; they may come from a transplant donor.

This clonotype was seen ten or more times. CDR3 region: CASTNREDQPQHF. The CDR3 DNA is TGTGCCAGCACGAACAGGGAGGATCAGCCCCAGCATTTT. V usage is TRBV12-3 or TRBV12-4 and J usage is TRBJ1-5; D possibly corresponds to TRBD1 (6 bases). With 7 bases removed from V and 5 bases from J, the gap between germline ends came to 12 bases. The CDR3 extends over 13 amino acids.

This clonotype occurred many times. The chain carries TRBV5-1 and TRBJ1-1; no definite D call. Germline-derived CDR1 and CDR2 are SGHRS and YFSETQ. The CDR3 totals 13 residues. The V gene lost 4 bases and the J gene lost 0 bases, with 7 bases spanning the gap. CDR3 DNA sequence: TGCGCCAGCAGCACTGTTATGAACACTGAAGCTTTCTTT. Its translation: CASSTVMNTEAFF.

This clonotype showed up just a few times. The chain joins TRBV3-1 to TRBJ1-1; D uncertain. The CDR3 length is 14 residues. Germline CDR1 LGHDT, CDR2 YNNKEL (reference sequence). Deletions cut 1 base from V and 7 bases from J, with 13 bases between. The CDR3 nucleotides are TGTGCCAGCAGCCAAGGTCTGTTGGTTTTTGAAGCTTTCTTT. This translates into CASSQGLLVFEAFF. The full variable domain, in which reference TRBV3-1 and TRBJ1-1 provide the parts outside the CDR3, is DTAVSQTPKYLVTQMGNDKSIKCEQNLGHDTMYWYKQDSKKFLKIMFSYNNKELIINETVPNRFSPKSPDKAHLNLHINSLELGDSAVYFCASSQGLLVFEAFFGQGTRLTVV.

The CDR3 nucleotides read TGTGCCAGCGTGGCGTCTTATTACGCCAACAATCAGCCCCAGCATTTT. Translation gives CASVASYYANNQPQHF. The chain uses TRBV2 and TRBJ1-5; D is uncertain. Germline CDR1 is SNHLY and CDR2 is FYNNEI. This CDR3 has 16 residues. The germline V and J ends were trimmed by 8 bases and 3 bases, with 20 bases remaining between them.

This chain connects TRBV28 to TRBJ1-1; tentatively, D is TRBD1 (6 bases). Germline V gene sequence: CDR1 MDHEN, CDR2 SYDVKM. With 4 bases removed from V and 3 bases from J, the gap between germline ends came to 18 bases. The CDR3 has 16 amino acids. CDR3 nucleotide sequence: TGTGCCAGCAGTTCCCCCGACCCGGGACATCACACTGAAGCTTTCTTT. It translates to CASSSPDPGHHTEAFF.

Here the CDR3 DNA reads TGTGCCAGTAGTATTCCGCCGGGACAGGGTTTCGACAATGAGCAGTTCTTC. Amino acids: CASSIPPGQGFDNEQFF. The rearrangement uses TRBV19 and TRBJ2-1; 9 nucleotides match TRBD1. CDR1 and CDR2 from the germline V gene are LNHDA and SQIVND (reference sequence). The CDR3 contains 17 residues. V shed 3 bases, J shed 5 bases, and the junction held 11 bases outside the gene matches.

Turning to this clonotype: Germline is not matched at one junction end, which may reflect a read error. The V and J genes are TRBV20-1 and TRBJ2-1, with 7 positions matching TRBD2. This CDR3 region has 14 residues. From germline, CDR1 is DFQATT and CDR2 SNEGSKA (reference sequence). The CDR3, as DNA: TGCTGTGCTAGAGATGCACTAGCGTACAATGAGCAGTTCTTC. It is translated as CCARDALAYNEQFF.

The chain recombines TRBV20-1 with TRBJ2-5, with D uncertain. V dropped 6 bases and J dropped 5 bases, with 19 bases sitting between them. Germline V gene data show CDR1 as DFQATT and CDR2 as SNEGSKA (reference sequence). This CDR3 is 14 amino acids long. For the CDR3, the DNA is TGCAGTGCGCCGGCTATGGGTGTAGAGGAGACCCAGTACTTC. Its protein product is CSAPAMGVEETQYF.

This clonotype was recorded a few times. The chain employs TRBV7-8 and TRBJ1-4; D may be TRBD1 (6 bases). V lost 5 bases to trimming and J lost 3 bases, with 19 bases between them. This CDR3 is 17 amino acids long. Germline CDR1 reads SGHVS; CDR2 reads FQNEAQ. For the CDR3, the DNA is TGTGCCAGCAGCCCCAGGTTTTCAGGGGCCTCTAATGAAAAACTGTTTTTT. As protein: CASSPRFSGASNEKLFF.

Details on this clonotype: This may be a read error, as it is one base from a much larger clone. The chain links TRBV20-1 to TRBJ1-2; possible D gene TRBD1, 5 bases. Trimming shortened V by 1 base and J by 3 bases, and 18 bases separated the two germline ends. Germline CDR1 DFQATT, CDR2 SNEGSKA (reference sequence). This CDR3 spans 16 amino acids. DNA for the CDR3: TGCAGTGCTAGAGGCAGAAGGGACGTCGCCGACTATGGCTACACCTTC. This translates into CSARGRRDVADYGYTF.

The chain uses TRBV12-5 and TRBJ1-5; 8 positions agree with TRBD1. The length of the CDR3 is 16 residues. The junction had 5 bases not matched to a gene; V was cut back by 0 bases and J by 4 bases. CDR1 and CDR2 from the germline V gene are LGHNT and FRNRAP. Written as DNA, the CDR3 is TGTGCTAGTGGTTTGGTACTGGGACAGGTTAATCAGCCCCAGCATTTT. Translating gives CASGLVLGQVNQPQHF.